This TCR beta chain was obtained from a study of T cells in tumors after PD-1 blockade. Across the whole study: Patients received pembrolizumab 200 mg every 3 weeks or cemiplimab 350 mg every 2 weeks.

The germline V gene has CDR1 LNHDA and CDR2 SQIVND (reference sequence). The CDR3 is 16 amino acids. V dropped 5 bases and J dropped 1; count of bases not matched to a gene: 5. Assay: immunoSEQ multiplex PCR; the TCRdb copy retains only in-frame clones and omits some. Of some 1,800 clones detected, roughly 80% appear once; the ten largest clones hold roughly 11%. The receptor was isolated from a human donor with basal cell carcinoma. The chain has TRBV19 and TRBJ1-5; 10 positions agree with TRBD1. Sequenced here: tumor tissue, sampled after anti-PD-1 treatment. CDR3 loop: CASSDRGRGSNQPQHF. The CDR3 bases are TGTGCCAGTAGTGACAGGGGGCGCGGCAGCAATCAGCCCCAGCATTTT. Variable domain in full (rest from reference TRBV19 and TRBJ1-5): DGGITQSPKYLFRKEGQNVTLSCEQNLNHDAMYWYRQDPGQGLRLIYYSQIVNDFQKGDIAEGYSVSREKKESFPLTVTSAQKNPTAFYLCASSDRGRGSNQPQHFGDGTRLSIL.